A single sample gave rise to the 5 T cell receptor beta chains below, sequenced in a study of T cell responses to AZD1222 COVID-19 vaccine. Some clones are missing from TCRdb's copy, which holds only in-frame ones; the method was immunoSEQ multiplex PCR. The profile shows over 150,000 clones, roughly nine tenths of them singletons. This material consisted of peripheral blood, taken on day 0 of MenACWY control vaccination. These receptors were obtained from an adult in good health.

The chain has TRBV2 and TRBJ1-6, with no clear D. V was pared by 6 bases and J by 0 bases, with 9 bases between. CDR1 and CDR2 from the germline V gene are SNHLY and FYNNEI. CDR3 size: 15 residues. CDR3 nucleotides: TGTGCCAGCAGCCGGGAGGGCTCCTATAATTCACCCCTCCACTTT. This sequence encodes CASSREGSYNSPLHF.

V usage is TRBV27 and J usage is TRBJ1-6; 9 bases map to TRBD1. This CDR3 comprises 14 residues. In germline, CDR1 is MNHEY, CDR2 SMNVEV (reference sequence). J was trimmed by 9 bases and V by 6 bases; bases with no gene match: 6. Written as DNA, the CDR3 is TGTGCCAGCAGGGCGGACAGGGGTGGTTCACCCCTCCACTTT. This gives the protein CASRADRGGSPLHF.

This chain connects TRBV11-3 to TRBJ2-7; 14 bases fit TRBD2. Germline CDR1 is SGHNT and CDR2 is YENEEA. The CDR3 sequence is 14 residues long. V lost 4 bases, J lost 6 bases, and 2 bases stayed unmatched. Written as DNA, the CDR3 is TGTGCCAGCAGCTCCGGACTAGCGGGAGGCGAGCAGTACTTC. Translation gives CASSSGLAGGEQYF.

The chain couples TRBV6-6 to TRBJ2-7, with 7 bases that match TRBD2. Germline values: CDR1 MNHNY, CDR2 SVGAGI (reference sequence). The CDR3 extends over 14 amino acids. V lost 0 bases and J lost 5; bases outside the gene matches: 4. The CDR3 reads CASSYSRGSHEQYF. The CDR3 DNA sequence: TGTGCCAGCAGTTACTCTCGCGGGAGCCACGAGCAGTACTTC.

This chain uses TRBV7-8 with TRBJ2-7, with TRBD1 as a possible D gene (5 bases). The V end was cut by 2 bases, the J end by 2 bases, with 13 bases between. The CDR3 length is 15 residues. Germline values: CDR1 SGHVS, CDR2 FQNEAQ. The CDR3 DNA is TGTGCCAGCAGCTTATCGCCAGGGCCTACCTACGAGCAGTACTTC. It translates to CASSLSPGPTYEQYF.